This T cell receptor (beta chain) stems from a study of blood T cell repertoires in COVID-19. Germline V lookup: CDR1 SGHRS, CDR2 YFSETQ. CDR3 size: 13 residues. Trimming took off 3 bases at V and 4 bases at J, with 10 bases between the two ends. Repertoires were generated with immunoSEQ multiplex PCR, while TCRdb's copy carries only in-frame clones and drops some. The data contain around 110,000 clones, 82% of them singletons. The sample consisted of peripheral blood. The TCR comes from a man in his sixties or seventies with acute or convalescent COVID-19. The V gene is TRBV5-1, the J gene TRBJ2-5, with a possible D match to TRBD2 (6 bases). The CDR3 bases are TGCGCCAGCAGCTCCGGGAGCGGAGAGACCCAGTACTTC. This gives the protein CASSSGSGETQYF.